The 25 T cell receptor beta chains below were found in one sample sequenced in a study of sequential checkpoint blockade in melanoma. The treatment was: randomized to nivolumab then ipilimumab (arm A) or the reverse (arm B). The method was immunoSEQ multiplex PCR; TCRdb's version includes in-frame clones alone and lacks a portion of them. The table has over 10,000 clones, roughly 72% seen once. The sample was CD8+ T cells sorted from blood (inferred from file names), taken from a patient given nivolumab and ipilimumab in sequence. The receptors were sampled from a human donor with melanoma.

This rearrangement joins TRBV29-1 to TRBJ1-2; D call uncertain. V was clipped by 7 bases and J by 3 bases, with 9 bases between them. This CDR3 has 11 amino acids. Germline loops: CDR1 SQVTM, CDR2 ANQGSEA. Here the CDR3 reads CSAGVDYGYTF. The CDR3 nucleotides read TGCAGCGCCGGGGTTGACTATGGCTACACCTTC.

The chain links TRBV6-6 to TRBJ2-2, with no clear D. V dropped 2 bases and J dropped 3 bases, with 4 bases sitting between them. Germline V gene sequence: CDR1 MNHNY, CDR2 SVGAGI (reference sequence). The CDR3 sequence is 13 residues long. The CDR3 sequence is CASSYTDTGELFF. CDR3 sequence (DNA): TGTGCCAGCAGTTACACGGACACCGGGGAGCTGTTTTTT.

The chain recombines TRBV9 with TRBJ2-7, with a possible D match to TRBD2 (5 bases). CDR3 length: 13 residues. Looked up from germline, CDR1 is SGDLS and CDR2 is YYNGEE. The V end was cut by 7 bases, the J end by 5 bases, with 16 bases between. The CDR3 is CASAGLVSDEQYF. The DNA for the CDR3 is TGTGCCAGCGCAGGACTCGTATCCGACGAGCAGTACTTC. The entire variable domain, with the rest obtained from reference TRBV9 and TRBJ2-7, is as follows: DSGVTQTPKHLITATGQRVTLRCSPRSGDLSVYWYQQSLDQGLQFLIQYYNGEERAKGNILERFSAQQFPDLHSELNLSSLELGDSALYFCASAGLVSDEQYFGPGTRLTVT.

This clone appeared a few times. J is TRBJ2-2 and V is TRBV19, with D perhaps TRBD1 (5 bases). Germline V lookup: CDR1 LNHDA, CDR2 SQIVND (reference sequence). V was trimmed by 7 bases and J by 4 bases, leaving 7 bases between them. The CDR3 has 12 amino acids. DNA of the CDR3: TGTGCCAGTACCCAGGGCACCGGGGAGCTGTTTTTT. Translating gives CASTQGTGELFF.

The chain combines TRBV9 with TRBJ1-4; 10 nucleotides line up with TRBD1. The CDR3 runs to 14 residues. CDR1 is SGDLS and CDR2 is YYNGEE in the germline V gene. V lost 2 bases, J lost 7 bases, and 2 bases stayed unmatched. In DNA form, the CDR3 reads TGTGCCAGCAGCGTCGGGACAGGGGCTGAAAAACTGTTTTTT. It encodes CASSVGTGAEKLFF. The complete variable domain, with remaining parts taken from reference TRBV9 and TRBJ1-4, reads DSGVTQTPKHLITATGQRVTLRCSPRSGDLSVYWYQQSLDQGLQFLIQYYNGEERAKGNILERFSAQQFPDLHSELNLSSLELGDSALYFCASSVGTGAEKLFFGSGTQLSVL.

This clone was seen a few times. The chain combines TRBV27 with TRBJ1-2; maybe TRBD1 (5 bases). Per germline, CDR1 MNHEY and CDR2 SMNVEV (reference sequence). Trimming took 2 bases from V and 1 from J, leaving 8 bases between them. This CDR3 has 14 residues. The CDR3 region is CASSLKGINYGYTF. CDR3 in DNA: TGTGCCAGCAGTTTAAAGGGGATTAACTATGGCTACACCTTC.

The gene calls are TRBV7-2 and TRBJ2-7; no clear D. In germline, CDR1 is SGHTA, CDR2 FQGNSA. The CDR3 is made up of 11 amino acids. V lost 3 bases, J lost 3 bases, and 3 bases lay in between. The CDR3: CASSFSYEQYF. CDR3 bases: TGTGCCAGCAGCTTTAGCTACGAGCAGTACTTC.

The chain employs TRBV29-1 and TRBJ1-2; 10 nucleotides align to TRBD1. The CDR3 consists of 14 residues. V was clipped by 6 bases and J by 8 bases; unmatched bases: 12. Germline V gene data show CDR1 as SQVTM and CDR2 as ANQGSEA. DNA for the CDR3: TGCAGCGTACGGGACAGGGGATCTTTGGAAGGCTACACCTTC. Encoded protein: CSVRDRGSLEGYTF. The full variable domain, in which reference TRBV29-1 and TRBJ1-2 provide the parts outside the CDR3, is SAVISQKPSRDICQRGTSLTIQCQVDSQVTMMFWYRQQPGQSLTLIATANQGSEATYESGFVIDKFPISRPNLTFSTLTVSNMSPEDSSIYLCSVRDRGSLEGYTFGSGTRLTVV.

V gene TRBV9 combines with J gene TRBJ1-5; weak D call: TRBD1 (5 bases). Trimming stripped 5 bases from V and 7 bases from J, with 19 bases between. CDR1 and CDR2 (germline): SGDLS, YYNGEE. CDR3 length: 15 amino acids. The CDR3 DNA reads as TGTGCCAGCAGTCTTTCGGGGGTAACCGTCCAGCCCCAGCATTTT. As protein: CASSLSGVTVQPQHF.

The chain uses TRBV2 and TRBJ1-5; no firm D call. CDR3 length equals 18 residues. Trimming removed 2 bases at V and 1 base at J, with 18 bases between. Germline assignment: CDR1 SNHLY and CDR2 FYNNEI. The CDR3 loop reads CASSEQEGSPWSNQPQHF. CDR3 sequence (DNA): TGTGCCAGCAGTGAACAGGAGGGCAGCCCCTGGAGCAATCAGCCCCAGCATTTT.

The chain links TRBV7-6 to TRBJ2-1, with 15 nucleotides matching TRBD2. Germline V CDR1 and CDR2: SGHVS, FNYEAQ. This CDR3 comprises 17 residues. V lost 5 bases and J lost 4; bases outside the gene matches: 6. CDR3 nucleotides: TGTGCCAGCAGCCCGAGGACTAGCGGGGGGGCTTACAATGAGCAGTTCTTC. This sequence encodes CASSPRTSGGAYNEQFF.

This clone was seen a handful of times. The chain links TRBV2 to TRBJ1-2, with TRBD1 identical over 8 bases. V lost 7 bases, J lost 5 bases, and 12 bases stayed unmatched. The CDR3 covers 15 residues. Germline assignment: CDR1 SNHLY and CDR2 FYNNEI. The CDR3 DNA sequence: TGTGCCAGCACCCCCTGGACAGGGCAGAAGTATGGCTACACCTTC. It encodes CASTPWTGQKYGYTF.

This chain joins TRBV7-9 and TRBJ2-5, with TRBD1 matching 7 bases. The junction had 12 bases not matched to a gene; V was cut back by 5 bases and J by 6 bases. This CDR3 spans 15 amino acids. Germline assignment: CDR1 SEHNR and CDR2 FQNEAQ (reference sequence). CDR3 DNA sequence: TGTGCCAGCAGCGTATATATTGGACAGGACAAGACCCAGTACTTC. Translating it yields CASSVYIGQDKTQYF.

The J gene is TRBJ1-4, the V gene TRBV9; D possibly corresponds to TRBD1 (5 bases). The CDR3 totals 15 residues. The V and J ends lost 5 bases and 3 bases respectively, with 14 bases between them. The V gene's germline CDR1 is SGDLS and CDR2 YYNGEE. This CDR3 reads CASSLGGKANEKLFF. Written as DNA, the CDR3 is TGTGCCAGCAGTCTTGGGGGGAAGGCTAATGAAAAACTGTTTTTT.

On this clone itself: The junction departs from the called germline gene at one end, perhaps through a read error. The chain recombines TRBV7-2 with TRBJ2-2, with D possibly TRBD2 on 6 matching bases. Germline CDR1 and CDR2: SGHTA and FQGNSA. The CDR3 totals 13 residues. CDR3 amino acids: CASSPITTGVLFF. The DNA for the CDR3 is TGTGCCAGCAGCCCTATTACTACGGGGGTGCTGTTTTTT.

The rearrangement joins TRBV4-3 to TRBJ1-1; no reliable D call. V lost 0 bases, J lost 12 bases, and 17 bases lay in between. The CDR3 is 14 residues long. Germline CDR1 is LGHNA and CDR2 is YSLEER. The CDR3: CASSQDVAGAYPFF. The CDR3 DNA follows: TGCGCCAGCAGCCAAGATGTTGCGGGAGCCTATCCTTTCTTT.

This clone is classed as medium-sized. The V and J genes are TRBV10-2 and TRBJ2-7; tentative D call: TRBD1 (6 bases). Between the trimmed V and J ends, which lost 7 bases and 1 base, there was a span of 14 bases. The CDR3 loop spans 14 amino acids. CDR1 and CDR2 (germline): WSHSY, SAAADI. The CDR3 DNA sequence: TGCGCCAGCACCGCGACAGGCGCGTCCTACGAGCAGTACTTC. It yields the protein CASTATGASYEQYF.

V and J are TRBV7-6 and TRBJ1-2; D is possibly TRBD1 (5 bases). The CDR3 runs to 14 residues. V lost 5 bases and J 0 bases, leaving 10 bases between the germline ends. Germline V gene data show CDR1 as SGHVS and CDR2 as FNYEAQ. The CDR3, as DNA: TGTGCCAGCAGCCCGGGGGGGACTAACTATGGCTACACCTTC. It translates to CASSPGGTNYGYTF. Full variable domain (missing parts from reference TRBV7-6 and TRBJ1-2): GAGVSQSPRYKVTKRGQDVALRCDPISGHVSLYWYRQALGQGPEFLTYFNYEAQQDKSGLPNDRFSAERPEGSISTLTIQRTEQRDSAMYRCASSPGGTNYGYTFGSGTRLTVV.

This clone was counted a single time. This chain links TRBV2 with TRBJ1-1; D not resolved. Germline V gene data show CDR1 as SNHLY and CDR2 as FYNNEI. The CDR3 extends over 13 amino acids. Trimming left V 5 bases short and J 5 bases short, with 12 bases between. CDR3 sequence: CASSQRGLTEAFF. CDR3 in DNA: TGTGCCAGCAGTCAACGGGGATTAACTGAAGCTTTCTTT.

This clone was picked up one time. In DNA form, the CDR3 reads TGTGCCAGCAGCTTAGACATCTTGACAGATACGCAGTATTTT. Amino acid sequence: CASSLDILTDTQYF. This chain links TRBV7-9 with TRBJ2-3; D is undetermined. The germline CDR1 and CDR2 sequences are SEHNR and FQNEAQ (reference sequence). V was cut by 1 base and J by 3 bases, with 8 bases left in between. The CDR3 spans 14 residues.

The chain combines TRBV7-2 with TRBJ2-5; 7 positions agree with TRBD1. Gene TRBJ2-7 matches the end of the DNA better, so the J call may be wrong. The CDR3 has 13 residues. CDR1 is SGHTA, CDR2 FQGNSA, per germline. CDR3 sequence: CASSFSGGNEQYF. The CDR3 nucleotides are TGTGCCAGCAGCTTTTCAGGGGGTAACGAGCAGTACTTC.

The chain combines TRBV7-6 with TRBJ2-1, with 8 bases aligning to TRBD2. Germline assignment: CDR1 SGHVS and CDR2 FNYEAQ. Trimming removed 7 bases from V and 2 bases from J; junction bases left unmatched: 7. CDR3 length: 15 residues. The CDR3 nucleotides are TGTGCCAGCATCCCGAGCGGGAGTCCCTACAATGAGCAGTTCTTC. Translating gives CASIPSGSPYNEQFF.

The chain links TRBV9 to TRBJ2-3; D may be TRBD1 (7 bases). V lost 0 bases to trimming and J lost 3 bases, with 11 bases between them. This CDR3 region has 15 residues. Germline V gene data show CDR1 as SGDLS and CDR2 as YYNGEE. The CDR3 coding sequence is TGTGCCAGCAGCGTAGGCAGGGGGAGGACAGATACGCAGTATTTT. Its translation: CASSVGRGRTDTQYF.

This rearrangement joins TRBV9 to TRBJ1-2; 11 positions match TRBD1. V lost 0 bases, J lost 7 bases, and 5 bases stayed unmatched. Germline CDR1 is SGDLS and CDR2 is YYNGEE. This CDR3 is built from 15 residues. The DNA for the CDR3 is TGTGCCAGCAGCGTAGGGGACAGGGGGAATTCTGGCTACACCTTC. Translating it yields CASSVGDRGNSGYTF. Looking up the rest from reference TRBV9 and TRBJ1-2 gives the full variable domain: DSGVTQTPKHLITATGQRVTLRCSPRSGDLSVYWYQQSLDQGLQFLIQYYNGEERAKGNILERFSAQQFPDLHSELNLSSLELGDSALYFCASSVGDRGNSGYTFGSGTRLTVV.

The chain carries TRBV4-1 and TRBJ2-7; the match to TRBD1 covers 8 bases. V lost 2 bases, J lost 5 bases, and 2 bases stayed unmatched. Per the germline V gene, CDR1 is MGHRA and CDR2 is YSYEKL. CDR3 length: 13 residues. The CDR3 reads CASSQQGANEQYF. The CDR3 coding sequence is TGCGCCAGCAGCCAACAGGGGGCCAACGAGCAGTACTTC.